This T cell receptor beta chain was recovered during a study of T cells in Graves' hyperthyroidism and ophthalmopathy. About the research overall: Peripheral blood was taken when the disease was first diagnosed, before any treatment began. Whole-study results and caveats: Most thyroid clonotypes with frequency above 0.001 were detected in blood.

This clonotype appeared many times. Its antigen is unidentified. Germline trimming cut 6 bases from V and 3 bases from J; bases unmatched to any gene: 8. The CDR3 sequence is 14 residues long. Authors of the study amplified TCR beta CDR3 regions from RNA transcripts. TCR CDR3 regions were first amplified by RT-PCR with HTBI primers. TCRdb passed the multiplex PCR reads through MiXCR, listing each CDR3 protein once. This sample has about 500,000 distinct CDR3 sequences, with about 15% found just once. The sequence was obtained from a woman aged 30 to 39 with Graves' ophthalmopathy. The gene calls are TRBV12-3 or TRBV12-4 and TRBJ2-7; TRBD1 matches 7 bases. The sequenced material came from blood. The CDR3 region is CASSRLRDSYEQYF. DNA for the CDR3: TGTGCCAGCAGCCGCCTTAGGGACAGCTACGAGCAGTACTTC.